This T cell receptor beta chain was identified during a study of blood T cell repertoires in COVID-19. Whole-study context: Acute and convalescent COVID-19 specimens originated in the United States, Italy and Spain.

The Seattle patients, enrolled during active infection, were followed longitudinally. Measured with immunoSEQ multiplex PCR; TCRdb has only the in-frame clones, and not every one. The data show approximately 140,000 clones, with 84% seen just once and 8.9% held by the top ten. This CDR3 is built from 16 residues. Germline CDR1 KGHSH, CDR2 LQKENI. Unmatched junction bases numbered 6, after V lost 1 base and J lost 9 bases. The sequenced sample was peripheral blood. This clonotype was obtained from a man aged 25-40 years with COVID-19, enrolled during active disease. The rearrangement links TRBV18 to TRBJ2-2; 12 bases align to TRBD2. The CDR3 DNA sequence: TGTGCCAGCTCACCACTAAGGACTAGCGGGATAAGGGAGCTGTTTTTT. Its translation: CASSPLRTSGIRELFF.